This is a list of T cell receptor beta chains from one sample in a study of blood T cell repertoires in COVID-19. Profiling relied on immunoSEQ multiplex PCR, and the TCRdb table lists in-frame clones only, not all of them. The sample holds around 110,000 clones, around four fifths seen once. The specimen sequenced was peripheral blood. The receptors here all came from a man aged 25 to 40 with acute or convalescent COVID-19. Each CDR3 is given with its conserved first and last residue.

v_call cdr3_aa
TRBV10-2 CASSAGGVNEQFF
TRBV6-5 CASVGEGSGNTIYF
TRBV5-1 CASSLGDSSYEQYF
TRBV10-1 CASSESGGPSTDTQYF
TRBV30 CAWSARDRRGEQYF
TRBV28 CASSLRQGIAGGEQFF
TRBV3-1/TRBV3-2 CASSQDRGGYGYTF
TRBV5-1 CASSVTSGVYNEQFF
TRBV5-1 CASSARGGGGYGYTF
TRBV6-5 CASRPGTPRGGYTF
TRBV9 CASSVGTGDEQFF
TRBV7-9 CASSLARGQENTEAFF
TRBV2 CASSEGGTPRQFF
TRBV29-1 CSSYRGGTEAFF